This passage covers 3 T cell receptor beta chains from one sample sequenced in a study of neurological immune-mediated disorders. TCRdb redid the calling of the 5' RACE reads with MiXCR, one entry per CDR3 protein. The sample records approximately 100,000 distinct CDR3 sequences, 10% to 11% being singletons. The time point: longitudinal time-point 3. Input material: PBMCs. The receptor source for this set is a female donor with HTLV-1-associated myelopathy (HAM/TSP).

Concerning this clonotype itself: With a much larger clone just one base away, this may be a read error. This chain links TRBV25-1 with TRBJ2-1, with D maybe TRBD1 (5 bases). The CDR3 contains 14 residues. Germline V CDR1 and CDR2: MGHDK, SYGVNS. Here the CDR3 DNA reads TGTGCCAACAGTGAAACAGGCCCCTACAATGAGCAGTTCTTC. Its translation is CANSETGPYNEQFF.

This clonotype was detected ten times or more. V and J are TRBV4-2 and TRBJ2-3; tentative D call: TRBD2 (6 bases). Germline CDR1 LGHNA, CDR2 YNFKEQ. The V end lost 1 base, the J end lost 0 bases, and 11 bases lay between the germline ends. The CDR3 has 16 amino acids. The DNA for the CDR3 is TGTGCCAGCAGCCAAGTAGGCGGGGTCAGCACAGATACGCAGTATTTT. Protein product: CASSQVGGVSTDTQYF.

In this sample, this clonotype turned up many times. This rearrangement joins TRBV5-1 to TRBJ2-1; 10 nucleotides align to TRBD2. The CDR3 sequence is 16 residues long. The V gene end was trimmed by 3 bases and the J gene end by 9 bases; junction bases not matched to a gene: 12. CDR1 is SGHRS and CDR2 is YFSETQ in the germline V gene. For the CDR3, the DNA is TGCGCCAGCAGCTCTTTAGCGGGGGGACCTATCGGTGAGCAGTTCTTC. Translated: CASSSLAGGPIGEQFF. The full variable domain, in which reference TRBV5-1 and TRBJ2-1 provide the parts outside the CDR3, is KAGVTQTPRYLIKTRGQQVTLSCSPISGHRSVSWYQQTPGQGLQFLFEYFSETQRNKGNFPGRFSGRQFSNSRSEMNVSTLELGDSALYLCASSSLAGGPIGEQFFGPGTRLTVL.